A selection of T cell receptor beta chains follows, all from one sample in a study of blood T cell repertoires in COVID-19. Repertoires were generated with immunoSEQ multiplex PCR, while TCRdb's copy carries only in-frame clones and drops some. The data contain around 220,000 clones, more than 60% of them singletons. Sequences were obtained from peripheral blood. The origin of the receptors is a woman aged 35 to 49 with active or convalescent COVID-19. The conserved cysteine and the conserved F or W are not part of the CDR3 here. Each record gives: CDR3 protein, V gene, clone size. Clone size is stated in some rows and not others, as once, few, many or a class when expanded.

ASSHFTGDTEAF,TRBV3-1/TRBV3-2,NA
ASSTGQHQPQH,TRBV5-1,NA
ASSLGQGFREKLF,TRBV28,NA
ASSLSVWSSNQPQH,TRBV27,NA
ASSLRYRRNTEAF,TRBV28,NA
ASSQYLALDTQY,TRBV4-1,NA
ASRTTVNTGELF,TRBV2,NA
ASLRGQGGREQY,TRBV10-2,NA
ASSVVSSSGNTIY,TRBV6-5,few
ASSFSWTGQETQY,TRBV11-3,NA
AWNLDGAEQF,TRBV30,NA
ASSVVVGGPDTQY,TRBV9,NA
ASSVDWTGVEEKLF,TRBV9,NA
ASSMGLANFYEQY,TRBV11-2,NA
ASSLSPYRGNYGYT,TRBV27,NA
ASSLNAGTSGLETQY,TRBV28,NA
ASSLANGELF,TRBV5-4,once
ATSDFLGQPQH,TRBV24-1,NA
ASSLFFYREESQPQH,TRBV28,NA
AIGQGEDTEAF,TRBV10-3,NA
ATSDLSGTGGNTGELF,TRBV24-1,many
ASSLAGTSLSQEQF,TRBV7-6,once
ASSPRYQETQY,TRBV6-5,NA
ASSFGATYQETQY,TRBV7-9,NA
SVAETVNYGYT,TRBV29-1,few
ASSEETSWETQY,TRBV19,NA
ASSEASRGINQPQH,TRBV6-1,NA
ASSDHRDLNTEAF,TRBV2,NA
ASSQQGGQSYGYT,TRBV3-1/TRBV3-2,NA
ASGTGVEKLF,TRBV2,NA
ASSQESDNTGELF,TRBV3-1/TRBV3-2,NA
ASSVALGSGGKGNEQF,TRBV5-1,NA
ASLAAPGTYEQY,TRBV6-5,once
ASSQVYSQNTEAF,TRBV14,NA
ASSYEQGGPYTEAF,TRBV6-2/TRBV6-3,NA
ASSKDLFYEQY,TRBV2,NA
ALSGQGVRTEAF,TRBV30,NA
ASRLAGLSDTQY,TRBV5-1,NA
ASRRGGAYEQY,TRBV6-5,NA
ASAVGQGYGYT,TRBV12-3/TRBV12-4,once
ASSSGGGAREQF,TRBV7-2,NA
ASSRQGTTNEKLF,TRBV7-2,once
AIRGGTSNTEAF,TRBV10-3,NA
ASRGTGASYEQY,TRBV28,NA